The 5 T cell receptor beta chains in this list originate from one sample, sequenced in a study of T cell responses to AZD1222 COVID-19 vaccine. Generated by immunoSEQ multiplex PCR, the TCRdb table keeps only in-frame clones and is missing some. The sample carries 130,000 to 150,000 clones, 75% to 95% recorded once. The material was peripheral blood, obtained on day 0 of MenACWY control vaccination. Receptors originate from an adult in good health.

The sample holds one count of this clone. The chain employs TRBV5-6 and TRBJ2-5; possibly TRBD2 for D (5 bases). The germline CDR1 and CDR2 sequences are SGHDT and YYEEEE. This CDR3 spans 16 amino acids. Trimming took 5 bases from V and 4 from J, leaving 21 bases between them. CDR3: CASSRDGVGIRETQYF. The CDR3 nucleotides are TGTGCCAGCAGTCGCGATGGGGTCGGGATCCGAGAGACCCAGTACTTC. Full variable domain (missing parts from reference TRBV5-6 and TRBJ2-5): DAGVTQSPTHLIKTRGQQVTLRCSPKSGHDTVSWYQQALGQGPQFIFQYYEEEERQRGNFPDRFSGHQFPNYSSELNVNALLLGDSALYLCASSRDGVGIRETQYFGPGTRLLVL.

This rearrangement joins TRBV7-9 to TRBJ1-5, with no clear D. Deletions cut 1 base from V and 10 bases from J, with 8 bases between. The germline CDR1 and CDR2 sequences are SEHNR and FQNEAQ (reference sequence). CDR3 length: 12 amino acids. CDR3 loop: CASSLDHLPQHF. The CDR3 nucleotides are TGTGCCAGCAGCTTAGACCATTTACCCCAGCATTTT.

This sequence joins TRBV5-1 and TRBJ1-5; 7 bases fit TRBD1. The CDR3 spans 16 residues. Germline CDR1 SGHRS, CDR2 YFSETQ. V was clipped by 4 bases and J by 1 base; unmatched bases: 8. The CDR3 is CASSETGLGSNQPQHF. The CDR3 DNA sequence: TGCGCCAGCAGCGAGACAGGGTTGGGGAGCAATCAGCCCCAGCATTTT.

This sequence joins TRBV19 and TRBJ2-2, with no clear D. The V end lost 4 bases, the J end lost 6 bases, and 6 bases lay between the germline ends. The CDR3 has 12 amino acids. CDR1 is LNHDA and CDR2 is SQIVND in the germline V gene (reference sequence). CDR3 sequence (DNA): TGTGCCAGTAGTACCCGGGCCGGGGAGCTGTTTTTT. It specifies CASSTRAGELFF.

This chain connects TRBV3-1 (or the pseudogene TRBV3-2) to TRBJ2-3; possibly TRBD1 for D (6 bases). V lost 3 bases and J lost 2, with 9 bases in between. The CDR3 runs to 14 residues. CDR1 LGHDT and CDR2 YNNKEL come from the germline V gene (reference sequence). The CDR3 DNA follows: TGTGCCAGCAGCCACGGACAGTCCACAGATACGCAGTATTTT. It is translated as CASSHGQSTDTQYF.